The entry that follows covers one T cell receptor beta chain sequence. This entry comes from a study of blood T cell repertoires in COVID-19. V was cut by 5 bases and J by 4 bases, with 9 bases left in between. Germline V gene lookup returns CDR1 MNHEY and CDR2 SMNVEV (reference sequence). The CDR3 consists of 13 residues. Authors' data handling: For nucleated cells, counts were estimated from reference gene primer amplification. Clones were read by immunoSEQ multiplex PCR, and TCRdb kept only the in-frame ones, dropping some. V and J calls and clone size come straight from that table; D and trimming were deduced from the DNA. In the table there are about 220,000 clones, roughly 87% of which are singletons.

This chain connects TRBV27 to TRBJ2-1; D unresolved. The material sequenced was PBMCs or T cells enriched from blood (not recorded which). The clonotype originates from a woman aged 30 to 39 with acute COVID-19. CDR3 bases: TGTGCCAGCAGTCTTGACACGTACAATGAGCAGTTCTTC. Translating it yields CASSLDTYNEQFF.